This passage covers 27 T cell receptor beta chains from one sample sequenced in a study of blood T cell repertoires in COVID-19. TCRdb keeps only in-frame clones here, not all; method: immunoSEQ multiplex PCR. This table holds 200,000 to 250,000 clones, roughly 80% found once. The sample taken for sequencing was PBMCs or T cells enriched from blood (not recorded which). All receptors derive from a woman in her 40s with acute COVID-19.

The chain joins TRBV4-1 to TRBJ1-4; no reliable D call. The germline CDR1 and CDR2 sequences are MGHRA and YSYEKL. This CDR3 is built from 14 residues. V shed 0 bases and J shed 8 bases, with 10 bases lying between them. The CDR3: CASSQDAGYEKLFF. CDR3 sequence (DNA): TGCGCCAGCAGCCAAGATGCGGGTTACGAAAAACTGTTTTTT.

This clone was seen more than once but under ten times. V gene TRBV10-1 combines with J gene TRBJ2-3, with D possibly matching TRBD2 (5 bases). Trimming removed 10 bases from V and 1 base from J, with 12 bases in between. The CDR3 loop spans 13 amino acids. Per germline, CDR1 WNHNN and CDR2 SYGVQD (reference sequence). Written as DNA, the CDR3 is TGCGCCACGGGTGAGGGCGGCACAGATACGCAGTATTTT. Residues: CATGEGGTDTQYF.

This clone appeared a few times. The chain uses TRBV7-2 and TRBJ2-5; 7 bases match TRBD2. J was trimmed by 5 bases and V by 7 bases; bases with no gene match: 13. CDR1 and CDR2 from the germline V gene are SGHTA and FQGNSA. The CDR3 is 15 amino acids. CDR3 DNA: TGTGCCAGCACCGGGAAGGGAGGGGCCGTCGAGACCCAGTACTTC. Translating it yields CASTGKGGAVETQYF.

This chain's CDR3 is CASSGGERVTDTQYF. The CDR3, as DNA: TGCGCCAGCAGTGGAGGAGAGCGGGTCACAGATACGCAGTATTTT. The chain recombines TRBV10-1 with TRBJ2-3, with D possibly matching TRBD2 (6 bases). The CDR3 sequence is 15 residues long. The germline V gene has CDR1 WNHNN and CDR2 SYGVQD (reference sequence). The ends were cut back, 4 bases at V and 2 bases at J, with 13 bases in the middle.

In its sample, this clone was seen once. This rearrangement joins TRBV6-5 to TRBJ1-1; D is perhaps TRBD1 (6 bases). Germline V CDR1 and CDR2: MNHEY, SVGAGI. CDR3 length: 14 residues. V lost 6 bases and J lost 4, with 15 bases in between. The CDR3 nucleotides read TGTGCCAGCAGCGCCTACAGGGATGGCACTGAAGCTTTCTTT. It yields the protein CASSAYRDGTEAFF.

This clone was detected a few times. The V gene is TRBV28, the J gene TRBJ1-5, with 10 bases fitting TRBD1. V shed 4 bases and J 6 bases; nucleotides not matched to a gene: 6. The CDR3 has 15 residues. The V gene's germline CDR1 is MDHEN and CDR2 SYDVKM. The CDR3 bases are TGTGCCAGCAGTTCGCCCAGGGACAGGGGTCAGCCCCAGCATTTT. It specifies CASSSPRDRGQPQHF.

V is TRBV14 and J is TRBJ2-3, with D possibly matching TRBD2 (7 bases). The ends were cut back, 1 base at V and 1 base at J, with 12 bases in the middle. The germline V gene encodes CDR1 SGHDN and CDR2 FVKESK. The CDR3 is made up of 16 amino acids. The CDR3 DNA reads TGTGCCAGCAGCCAAGTCGGGGGGCTCGGCACAGATACGCAGTATTTT. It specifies CASSQVGGLGTDTQYF.

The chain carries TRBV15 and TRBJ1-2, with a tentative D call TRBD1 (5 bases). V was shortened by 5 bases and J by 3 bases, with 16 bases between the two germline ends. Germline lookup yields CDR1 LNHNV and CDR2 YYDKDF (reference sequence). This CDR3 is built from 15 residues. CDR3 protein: CATSSTGEGYYGYTF. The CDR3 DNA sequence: TGTGCCACCAGCTCCACGGGGGAGGGATACTATGGCTACACCTTC. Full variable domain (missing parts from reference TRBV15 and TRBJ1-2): DAMVIQNPRYQVTQFGKPVTLSCSQTLNHNVMYWYQQKSSQAPKLLFHYYDKDFNNEADTPDNFQSRRPNTSFCFLDIRSPGLGDTAMYLCATSSTGEGYYGYTFGSGTRLTVV.

This CDR3 is CASSWAGGTGAEQYF. CDR3 sequence (DNA): TGCGCCAGCAGCTGGGCTGGAGGGACAGGGGCCGAGCAGTACTTC. V and J are TRBV5-1 and TRBJ2-7; 10 nucleotides match TRBD1. Trimming removed 3 bases from V and 6 bases from J; junction bases left unmatched: 9. CDR1 and CDR2 (germline): SGHRS, YFSETQ. The CDR3 has 15 residues.

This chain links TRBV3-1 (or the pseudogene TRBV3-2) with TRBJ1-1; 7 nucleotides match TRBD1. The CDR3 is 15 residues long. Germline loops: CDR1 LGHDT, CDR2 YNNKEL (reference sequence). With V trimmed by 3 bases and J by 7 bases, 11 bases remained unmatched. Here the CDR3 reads CASSQPGQKGGEAFF. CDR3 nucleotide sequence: TGTGCCAGCAGCCAGCCGGGACAGAAAGGGGGTGAAGCTTTCTTT.

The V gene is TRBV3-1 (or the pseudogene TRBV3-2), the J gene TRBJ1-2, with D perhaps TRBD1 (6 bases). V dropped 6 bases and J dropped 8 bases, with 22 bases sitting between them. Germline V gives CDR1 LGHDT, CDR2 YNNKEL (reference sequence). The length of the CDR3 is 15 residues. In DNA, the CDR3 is TGTGCCAGCAGGAGAAATCTACAGGGCCCGGAAGGCTACACCTTC. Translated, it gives CASRRNLQGPEGYTF.

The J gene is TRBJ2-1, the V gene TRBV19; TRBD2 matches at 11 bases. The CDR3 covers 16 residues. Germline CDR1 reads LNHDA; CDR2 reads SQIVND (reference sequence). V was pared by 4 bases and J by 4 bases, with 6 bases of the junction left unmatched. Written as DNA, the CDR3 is TGTGCCAGTAGTAGGCCGGGACTAGCGGATTACAATGAGCAGTTCTTC. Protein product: CASSRPGLADYNEQFF.

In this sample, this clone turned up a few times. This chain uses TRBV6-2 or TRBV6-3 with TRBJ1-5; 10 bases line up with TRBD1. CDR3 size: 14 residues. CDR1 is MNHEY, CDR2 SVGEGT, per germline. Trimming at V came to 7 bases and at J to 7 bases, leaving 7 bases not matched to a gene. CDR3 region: CASTPGTGVQPQHF. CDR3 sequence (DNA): TGTGCCAGCACCCCCGGGACAGGGGTACAGCCCCAGCATTTT.

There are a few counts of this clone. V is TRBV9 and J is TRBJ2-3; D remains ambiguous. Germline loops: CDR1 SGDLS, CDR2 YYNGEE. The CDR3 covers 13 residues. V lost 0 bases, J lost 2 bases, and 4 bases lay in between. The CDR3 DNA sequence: TGTGCCAGCAGCGTAGGAGCCACAGATACGCAGTATTTT. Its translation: CASSVGATDTQYF. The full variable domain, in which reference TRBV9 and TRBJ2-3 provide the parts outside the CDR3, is DSGVTQTPKHLITATGQRVTLRCSPRSGDLSVYWYQQSLDQGLQFLIQYYNGEERAKGNILERFSAQQFPDLHSELNLSSLELGDSALYFCASSVGATDTQYFGPGTRLTVL.

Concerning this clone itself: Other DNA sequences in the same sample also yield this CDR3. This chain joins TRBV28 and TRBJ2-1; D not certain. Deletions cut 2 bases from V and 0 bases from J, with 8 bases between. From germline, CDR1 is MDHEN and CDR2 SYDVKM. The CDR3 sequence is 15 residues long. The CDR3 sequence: CASSLGGSSYNEQFF. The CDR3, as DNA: TGTGCCAGCAGTTTAGGCGGCAGCTCCTACAATGAGCAGTTCTTC.

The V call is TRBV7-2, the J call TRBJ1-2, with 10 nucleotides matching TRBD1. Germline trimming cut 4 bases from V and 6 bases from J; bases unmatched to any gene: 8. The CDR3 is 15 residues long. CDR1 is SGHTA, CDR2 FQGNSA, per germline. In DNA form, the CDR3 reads TGTGCCAGCAGCTATGGGACAGGGGAGAACGATGGCTACACCTTC. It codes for CASSYGTGENDGYTF.

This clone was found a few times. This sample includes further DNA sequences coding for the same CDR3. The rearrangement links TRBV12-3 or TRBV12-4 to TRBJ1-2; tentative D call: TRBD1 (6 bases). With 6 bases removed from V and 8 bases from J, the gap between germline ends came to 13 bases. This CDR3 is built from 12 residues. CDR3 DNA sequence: TGTGCCAGCAGCAGTACAGGGAAAGGCTACACCTTC. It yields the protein CASSSTGKGYTF.

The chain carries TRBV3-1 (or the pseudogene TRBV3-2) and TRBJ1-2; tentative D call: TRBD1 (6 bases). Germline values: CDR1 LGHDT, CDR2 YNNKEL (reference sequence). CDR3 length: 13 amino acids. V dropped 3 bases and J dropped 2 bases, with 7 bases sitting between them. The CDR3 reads CASSQRGNYGYTF. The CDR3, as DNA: TGTGCCAGCAGCCAGAGGGGGAACTATGGCTACACCTTC.

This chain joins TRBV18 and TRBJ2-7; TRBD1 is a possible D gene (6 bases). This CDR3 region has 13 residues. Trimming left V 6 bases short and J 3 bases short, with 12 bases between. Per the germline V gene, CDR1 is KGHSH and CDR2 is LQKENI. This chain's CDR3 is CASSIGTSYEQYF. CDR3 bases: TGTGCCAGCTCTATCGGGACAAGCTACGAGCAGTACTTC. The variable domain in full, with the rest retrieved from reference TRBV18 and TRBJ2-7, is NAGVMQNPRHLVRRRGQEARLRCSPMKGHSHVYWYRQLPEEGLKFMVYLQKENIIDESGMPKERFSAEFPKEGPSILRIQQVVRGDSAAYFCASSIGTSYEQYFGPGTRLTVT.

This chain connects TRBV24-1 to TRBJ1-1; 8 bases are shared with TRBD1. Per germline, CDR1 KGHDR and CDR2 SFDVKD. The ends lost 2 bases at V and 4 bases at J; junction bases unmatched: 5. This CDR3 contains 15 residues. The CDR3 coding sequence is TGTGCCACCAGTGATTCGACAGGGGTGGCCACTGAAGCTTTCTTT. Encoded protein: CATSDSTGVATEAFF.

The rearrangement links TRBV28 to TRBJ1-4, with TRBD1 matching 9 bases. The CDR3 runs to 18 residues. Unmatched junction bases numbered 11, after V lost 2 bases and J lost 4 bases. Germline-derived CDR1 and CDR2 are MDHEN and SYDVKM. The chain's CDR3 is CASSLKGWGTGLNEKLFF. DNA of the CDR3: TGTGCCAGCAGTTTAAAGGGGTGGGGGACAGGGCTTAATGAAAAACTGTTTTTT.

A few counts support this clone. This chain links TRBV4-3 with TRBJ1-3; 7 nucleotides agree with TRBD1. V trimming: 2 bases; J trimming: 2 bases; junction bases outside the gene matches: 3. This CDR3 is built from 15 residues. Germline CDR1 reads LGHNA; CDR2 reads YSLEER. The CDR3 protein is CASSQLTGPGNTIYF. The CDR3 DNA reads TGCGCCAGCAGCCAACTGACAGGGCCTGGAAACACCATATATTTT.

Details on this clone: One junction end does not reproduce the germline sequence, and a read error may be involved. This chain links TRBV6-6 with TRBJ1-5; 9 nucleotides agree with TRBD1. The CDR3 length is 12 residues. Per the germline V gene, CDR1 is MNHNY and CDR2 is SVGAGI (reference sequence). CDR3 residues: CASSSDPGQGNF. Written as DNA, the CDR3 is TGTGCCAGCAGTTCAGACCCGGGACAGGGCAATTTT.

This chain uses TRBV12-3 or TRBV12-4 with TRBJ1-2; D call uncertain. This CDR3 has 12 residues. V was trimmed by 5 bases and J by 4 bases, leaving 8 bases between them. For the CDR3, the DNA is TGTGCCAGCAGTCCTACCCGCTATGGCTACACCTTC. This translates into CASSPTRYGYTF.

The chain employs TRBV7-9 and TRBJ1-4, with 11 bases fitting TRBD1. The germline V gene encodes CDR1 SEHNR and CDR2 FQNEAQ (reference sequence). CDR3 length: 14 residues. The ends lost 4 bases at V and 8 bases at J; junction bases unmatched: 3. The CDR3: CASSSGQGEEKLFF. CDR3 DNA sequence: TGTGCCAGCAGCTCGGGACAGGGGGAAGAAAAACTGTTTTTT.

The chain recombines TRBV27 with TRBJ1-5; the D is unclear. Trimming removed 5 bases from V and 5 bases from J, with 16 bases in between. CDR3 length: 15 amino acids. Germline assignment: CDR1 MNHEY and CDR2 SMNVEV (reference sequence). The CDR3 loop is CASSLLREMDQPQHF. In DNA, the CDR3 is TGTGCCAGCAGTCTTCTAAGGGAGATGGATCAGCCCCAGCATTTT.

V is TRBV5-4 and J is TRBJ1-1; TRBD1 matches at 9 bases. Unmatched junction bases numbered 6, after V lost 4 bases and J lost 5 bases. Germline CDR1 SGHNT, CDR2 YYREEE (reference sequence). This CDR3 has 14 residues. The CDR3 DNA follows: TGTGCCAGCAGCACCAACAGGGGGCAGACTGAAGCTTTCTTT. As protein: CASSTNRGQTEAFF. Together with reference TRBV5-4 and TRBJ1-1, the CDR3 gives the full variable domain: ETGVTQSPTHLIKTRGQQVTLRCSSQSGHNTVSWYQQALGQGPQFIFQYYREEENGRGNFPPRFSGLQFPNYSSELNVNALELDDSALYLCASSTNRGQTEAFFGQGTRLTVV.